This T cell receptor (beta chain) was sequenced in a study of identical twins. Study-level results: Rather than following the same donors, the conclusions depended on cross-sectional statistical analysis. Insertion counts were lower in abundant cord blood beta clonotypes, a trend that memory repertoires did not show. Models came in too low on out-of-frame TCR alpha sharing in monozygotic twins.

Regarding this clonotype: Its antigen is unidentified.

This CDR3 has 17 residues. The V gene's germline CDR1 is MDHEN and CDR2 SYDVKM. The V end was cut by 7 bases, the J end by 1 base, with 17 bases between. Template switching supplied a universal primer site; unique molecular identifiers were carried on the cDNA. TCRdb reanalysed the 5' RACE reads using MiXCR and keeps one entry per CDR3 protein. The table records 550,000 to 700,000 distinct CDR3 sequences, 7.5% to 10% of them present only once. These same records also appear under a second study, on yellow fever vaccine responses in identical twins.

The J gene is TRBJ2-6, the V gene TRBV28; a weak D match, TRBD2 (6 bases). The receptor's source is a woman under 30 in good health. The material sequenced was PBMCs. The DNA for the CDR3 is TGTGCCAGCAACCCGGGGATGGGAGGATCTGGGGCCAACGTCCTGACTTTC. Amino acids: CASNPGMGGSGANVLTF.